The present TCR beta chain was sequenced within a study of B cell selection in AIRE deficiency. The CDR3 is 12 residues long. Germline V gene sequence: CDR1 MGHDK, CDR2 SYGVNS. V lost 4 bases and J lost 3, with 5 bases in between. Clones were read by immunoSEQ multiplex PCR, and TCRdb kept only the in-frame ones, dropping some. Of approximately 21,000 clones detected, about 94% appear once; the ten largest clones hold around 2%. Regulatory T cells were sorted as CD4+CD25hiCD127low/negative. This chain connects TRBV25-1 to TRBJ2-3; no definite D call. The receptor comes from a human donor with AIRE deficiency. The sample consisted of Tregs sorted from PBMCs. CDR3 loop: CASSANTDTQYF. Written as DNA, the CDR3 is TGTGCCAGCAGTGCGAATACAGATACGCAGTATTTT. The full variable domain, completed using reference TRBV25-1 and TRBJ2-3, is EADIYQTPRYLVIGTGKKITLECSQTMGHDKMYWYQQDPGMELHLIHYSYGVNSTEKGDLSSESTVSRIRTEHFPLTLESARPSHTSQYLCASSANTDTQYFGPGTRLTVL.